Listed below are T cell receptor beta chains from one sample, sequenced in a study of neoadjuvant nivolumab and ipilimumab in lung cancer. The protocol was immunoSEQ multiplex PCR, while the TCRdb copy is restricted to in-frame clones and leaves out a portion. The table shows approximately 17,000 clones, with 60% to 80% occurring only once. The source material was tumor tissue, sampled after neoadjuvant nivolumab, alone or with ipilimumab, at or shortly before surgery. Receptors originate from an adult with non-small cell lung cancer. CDR3s include the opening cysteine and the closing phenylalanine or tryptophan. D genes are given only for firm matches. Rows give clone size only sometimes, using once, few, many, or a class for an expanded clone.

>.|medium-sized|TRBJ2-7|TRBV9
TGTGCCAGCAGCAAGGGGTTCGGTTCCTACGAGCAGTACTTC
CASSKGFGSYEQYF
>TRBD1|.|TRBJ2-7|TRBV2
TGTGCCAGCAGTGAAGCTAGGACAGGGGGCCGGGAGCAGTACTTC
CASSEARTGGREQYF
>TRBD1|medium-sized|TRBJ1-1|TRBV27
TGTGCCAGCAGTTTCACGGGACAGCAAGATGAAGCTTTCTTT
CASSFTGQQDEAFF
>TRBD1|.|TRBJ1-2|TRBV11-3
TGTGCCAGCAGCTTAGGGACAGGGGGCGATGGCTACACCTTC
CASSLGTGGDGYTF
>.|.|TRBJ1-1|TRBV7-3
TGTGCCAGCAGCTTTGATGGCCACACTGAAGCTTTCTTT
CASSFDGHTEAFF
>TRBD1|.|TRBJ1-6|TRBV11-2
TGTGCCAGCAGCGGTTGGGACAGGGATAATTCACCCCTCCACTTT
CASSGWDRDNSPLHF
>.|.|TRBJ1-1|TRBV13
TGTGCCAGCAGCAACGTCGGGAACGAAGCTTTCTTT
CASSNVGNEAFF
>.|.|TRBJ1-1|TRBV6-5
TGTGCCAGCAGTTTCCTCAGGGTTTTCGGGGACACTGAAGCTTTCTTT
CASSFLRVFGDTEAFF
>.|.|TRBJ2-7|TRBV5-4
TGTGCCAGCAGCTTGTTTCGGTACGAGCAGTACTTC
CASSLFRYEQYF
>TRBD1|.|TRBJ1-4|TRBV29-1
TGCAGCGGCAGACAGGGGGGAAATGAAAAACTGTTTTTT
CSGRQGGNEKLFF
>TRBD1|.|TRBJ2-7|TRBV5-4
TGTGCCAGCAGCCGGGGACAGGGGGATCGGGCTTACGAGCAGTACTTC
CASSRGQGDRAYEQYF
>TRBD1|once|TRBJ2-7|TRBV7-9
TGTGCCAGCAGCTCCCCGGACAGGGGACTGTACGAGCAGTACTTC
CASSSPDRGLYEQYF
>TRBD1|.|TRBJ1-2|TRBV14
TGTGCCAGCAGCCAAGAGGCAGGGGGCGCGAGGGCTTATGGCTACACCTTC
CASSQEAGGARAYGYTF
>.|.|TRBJ1-2|TRBV6-5
TGTGCCAGCACCACCGGGGTAGGACCTAACTATGGCTACACCTTC
CASTTGVGPNYGYTF
>.|.|TRBJ2-3|TRBV5-1
TGCGCCAGCAGCCTCCACCCCCTGACAGGCGAAGCTAGCACAGATACGCAGTATTTT
CASSLHPLTGEASTDTQYF
>.|.|TRBJ1-2|TRBV5-1
TGCGCCAGCAGCCCTCGGGGGGCGGGGACCCATGGCTACACCTTC
CASSPRGAGTHGYTF
>.|.|TRBJ1-1|TRBV11-2
TGTGCCAGCAGCTTAACCGGGCCGGGCACTGAAGCTTTCTTT
CASSLTGPGTEAFF
>TRBD1|.|TRBJ1-3|TRBV30
TGTGCCTGGGCAGGGGGATCAAGCTCTGGAAACACCATATATTTT
CAWAGGSSSGNTIYF
>.|.|TRBJ1-6|TRBV7-9
TGTGCCAGCAGCTTCCCGGGGGGCGCGGGAAATTCACCCCTCCACTTT
CASSFPGGAGNSPLHF
>.|.|TRBJ2-7|TRBV5-6
TGTGCCAGCAGCTTTCAGGGCCCAACCTACGAGCAGTACTTC
CASSFQGPTYEQYF
>TRBD1|.|TRBJ1-5|TRBV19
TGTGCCAGTAGTCTAGATTCGGGACAGGGTTTGAATCAGCCCCAGCATTTT
CASSLDSGQGLNQPQHF
>.|.|TRBJ2-7|TRBV7-2
TGTGCCAGCAGCTTAATCCCGGGGACCTACGAGCAGTACTTC
CASSLIPGTYEQYF
>TRBD1|.|TRBJ1-5|TRBV19
TGTGCCAGTAGAATTGGGACAGATAGGAGCAATCAGCCCCAGCATTTT
CASRIGTDRSNQPQHF
>.|.|TRBJ2-1|TRBV5-1
TGCGCCAGCAGCTTGGCGACTAGTGCGAATGAGCAGTTCTTC
CASSLATSANEQFF
>.|.|TRBJ1-5|TRBV4-3
TGCGCCAGCAGCCAAGGCCATCATCAGCCCCAGCATTTT
CASSQGHHQPQHF
>.|once|TRBJ2-3|TRBV14
TGTGCCAGCAGCCAAGATATGGGGACATCAAGCACAGATACGCAGTATTTT
CASSQDMGTSSTDTQYF
>.|.|TRBJ2-5|TRBV14
TGTGCCAGCAGTAGGGGCGAGACCCAGTACTTC
CASSRGETQYF
>TRBD2|.|TRBJ2-1|TRBV7-7
TGTGCTAGCAGCTTATTTGAAGGGACTAGCGGGGGGGCCATGAATGAGCAGTTCTTC
CASSLFEGTSGGAMNEQFF
>.|.|TRBJ1-2|TRBV20-1
TGCAGCGTTAAGACCGACTATGGCTACACCTTC
CSVKTDYGYTF
>.|.|TRBJ1-2|TRBV19
TGTGCCAGTAGTATGGACAAACAGCCCGTCTATGGCTACACCTTC
CASSMDKQPVYGYTF
>TRBD1|few|TRBJ1-2|TRBV5-1
TGCGCCAGCAGCCGCGGGACAGGAGATGGCTACACCTTC
CASSRGTGDGYTF
>.|.|TRBJ1-1|TRBV30
TGTGCCTGGAGTGTTAGCCTCGTGGGGACTGAAGCTTTCTTT
CAWSVSLVGTEAFF